This is a list of T cell receptor beta chains from one sample in a study of blood T cell repertoires in COVID-19. Assay: immunoSEQ multiplex PCR; the TCRdb copy retains only in-frame clones and omits some. The table has roughly 200,000 clones, 84% seen once; the top ten hold about 5.1%. Sequencing used peripheral blood. The receptors come from a woman in her 70s with active or convalescent COVID-19. CDR3s include the opening cysteine and the closing phenylalanine or tryptophan. The D gene is left open where the match is weak. The size entry is marked missing in some rows and otherwise reads once, few, many or a size class.

v_gene: TRBV19
j_gene: TRBJ2-2
d_gene: TRBD1
abundance: once
CDR3aa: CASSQTGGVLGELFF
CDR3nt: TGTGCCAGTAGTCAGACAGGGGGAGTTCTCGGGGAGCTGTTTTTT

v_gene: TRBV2
j_gene: TRBJ1-6
d_gene: TRBD1
abundance: NA
CDR3aa: CASRADRREGSPLHF
CDR3nt: TGTGCCAGCAGAGCGGACAGGAGGGAAGGTTCACCCCTCCACTTT

v_gene: TRBV3-1/TRBV3-2
j_gene: TRBJ2-7
d_gene: NA
abundance: NA
CDR3aa: CASSQGGDRTFEQYF
CDR3nt: TGTGCCAGCAGCCAAGGGGGGGACCGGACGTTCGAGCAGTACTTC

v_gene: TRBV7-9
j_gene: TRBJ2-1
d_gene: TRBD2
abundance: NA
CDR3aa: CASTPSRTSGAGHEQFF
CDR3nt: TGTGCCAGCACCCCGTCACGGACTAGCGGCGCTGGGCATGAGCAGTTCTTC

v_gene: TRBV5-1
j_gene: TRBJ1-2
d_gene: NA
abundance: many
CDR3aa: CASRPDSNYGYTF
CDR3nt: TGCGCCAGCAGACCGGACAGTAACTATGGCTACACCTTC

v_gene: TRBV5-6
j_gene: TRBJ2-3
d_gene: NA
abundance: few
CDR3aa: CASSTIVGADTQYF
CDR3nt: TGTGCCAGCAGCACTATAGTCGGGGCAGATACGCAGTATTTT

v_gene: TRBV18
j_gene: TRBJ1-1
d_gene: TRBD1
abundance: NA
CDR3aa: CASSFDLTGGTEAFF
CDR3nt: TGTGCCAGCTCATTCGATTTAACAGGGGGTACTGAAGCTTTCTTT

v_gene: TRBV5-6
j_gene: TRBJ2-5
d_gene: NA
abundance: NA
CDR3aa: CASSLGLTAPKQETQYF
CDR3nt: TGTGCCAGCAGCTTGGGTCTAACAGCCCCAAAGCAAGAGACCCAGTACTTC

v_gene: TRBV6-5
j_gene: TRBJ2-5
d_gene: TRBD2
abundance: NA
CDR3aa: CASSYTFRSGRETQYF
CDR3nt: TGTGCCAGCAGTTACACTTTCAGAAGCGGGAGAGAGACCCAGTACTTC

v_gene: TRBV5-1
j_gene: TRBJ1-5
d_gene: NA
abundance: few
CDR3aa: CASSLKGDQPQHF
CDR3nt: TGCGCCAGCAGCTTAAAAGGAGATCAGCCCCAGCATTTT

v_gene: TRBV5-1
j_gene: TRBJ2-7
d_gene: TRBD1
abundance: NA
CDR3aa: CASSLDTAGTGYEQYF
CDR3nt: TGCGCCAGCAGCTTGGACACGGCCGGGACAGGTTACGAGCAGTACTTC

v_gene: TRBV2
j_gene: TRBJ2-4
d_gene: NA
abundance: NA
CDR3aa: CASGLTRDIQYF
CDR3nt: TGTGCCAGCGGACTTACGAGGGACATTCAGTACTTC

v_gene: TRBV28
j_gene: TRBJ1-6
d_gene: TRBD1
abundance: few
CDR3aa: CATRGTGHNSPLHF
CDR3nt: TGTGCCACCCGAGGGACAGGGCATAATTCACCCCTCCACTTT

v_gene: TRBV7-3
j_gene: TRBJ2-1
d_gene: TRBD2
abundance: NA
CDR3aa: CASSLSLAGGNEQFF
CDR3nt: TGTGCCAGCAGCTTATCCCTAGCGGGAGGCAATGAGCAGTTCTTC

v_gene: TRBV27
j_gene: TRBJ1-2
d_gene: NA
abundance: NA
CDR3aa: CASSDGAFTGGYTF
CDR3nt: TGTGCCAGCAGCGACGGAGCGTTTACGGGGGGCTACACCTTC

v_gene: TRBV7-5
j_gene: TRBJ2-5
d_gene: NA
abundance: NA
CDR3aa: CVRSFPPETQYF
CDR3nt: TGTGTCAGAAGCTTTCCTCCGGAGACCCAGTACTTC

v_gene: TRBV9
j_gene: TRBJ2-2
d_gene: NA
abundance: NA
CDR3aa: CASSVVGGDYTGELFF
CDR3nt: TGTGCCAGCAGCGTAGTTGGCGGGGACTACACCGGGGAGCTGTTTTTT

v_gene: TRBV11-3
j_gene: TRBJ2-7
d_gene: NA
abundance: many
CDR3aa: CASSLGSSYEQYF
CDR3nt: TGTGCCAGCAGCTTAGGCAGCTCCTACGAGCAGTACTTC

v_gene: TRBV6-6
j_gene: TRBJ1-4
d_gene: NA
abundance: NA
CDR3aa: CASCRPGEKLFF
CDR3nt: TGTGCCAGCTGCCGCCCGGGGGAAAAACTGTTTTTT

v_gene: TRBV18
j_gene: TRBJ2-7
d_gene: NA
abundance: NA
CDR3aa: CASSRQADVYYEQYF
CDR3nt: TGTGCCAGCTCAAGACAAGCGGACGTATACTACGAGCAGTACTTC

v_gene: TRBV28
j_gene: TRBJ1-5
d_gene: NA
abundance: NA
CDR3aa: CASTSGGGYQPQHF
CDR3nt: TGTGCCAGCACCTCCGGCGGAGGGTATCAGCCCCAGCATTTT

v_gene: TRBV7-9
j_gene: TRBJ2-7
d_gene: NA
abundance: NA
CDR3aa: CASSQYEQYF
CDR3nt: TGTGCCAGCAGCCAATACGAGCAGTACTTC

v_gene: TRBV19
j_gene: TRBJ2-3
d_gene: TRBD1
abundance: NA
CDR3aa: CASSSRTGTTDTQYF
CDR3nt: TGTGCCAGTAGTTCCCGGACAGGGACCACAGATACGCAGTATTTT

v_gene: TRBV20-1
j_gene: TRBJ2-1
d_gene: NA
abundance: NA
CDR3aa: CSYPSSREQFF
CDR3nt: TGCAGTTATCCATCTAGCCGGGAGCAGTTCTTC

v_gene: TRBV10-3
j_gene: TRBJ1-6
d_gene: TRBD1
abundance: NA
CDR3aa: CATRDRGRNSPLHF
CDR3nt: TGTGCCACCCGGGACAGGGGTCGGAATTCACCCCTCCACTTT

v_gene: TRBV19
j_gene: TRBJ2-3
d_gene: NA
abundance: NA
CDR3aa: CASSIQFTDTQYF
CDR3nt: TGTGCCAGTAGTATACAGTTCACAGATACGCAGTATTTT

v_gene: TRBV12-5
j_gene: TRBJ1-5
d_gene: TRBD1
abundance: NA
CDR3aa: CASDPGTGVSNQPQHF
CDR3nt: TGTGCTAGTGATCCCGGGACAGGGGTCTCCAATCAGCCCCAGCATTTT

v_gene: TRBV28
j_gene: TRBJ2-7
d_gene: NA
abundance: NA
CDR3aa: CASSYREMSKNEQYF
CDR3nt: TGTGCCAGCAGTTACCGGGAGATGAGTAAGAACGAGCAGTACTTC

v_gene: TRBV15
j_gene: TRBJ2-7
d_gene: NA
abundance: NA
CDR3aa: CATSGGSEQYF
CDR3nt: TGTGCCACCAGCGGGGGGAGTGAGCAGTACTTC

v_gene: TRBV2
j_gene: TRBJ2-1
d_gene: TRBD2
abundance: NA
CDR3aa: CASSGLAGVRDNEQFF
CDR3nt: TGTGCCAGCAGTGGACTAGCGGGGGTTAGGGACAATGAGCAGTTCTTC

v_gene: TRBV5-6
j_gene: TRBJ2-1
d_gene: TRBD2
abundance: NA
CDR3aa: CASSFVGSGVNEQFF
CDR3nt: TGTGCCAGCAGCTTTGTGGGTAGCGGGGTCAATGAGCAGTTCTTC

v_gene: TRBV4-1
j_gene: TRBJ2-1
d_gene: NA
abundance: NA
CDR3aa: CASSQKTGYEQFF
CDR3nt: TGCGCCAGCAGCCAGAAAACCGGTTATGAGCAGTTCTTC

v_gene: TRBV24-1
j_gene: TRBJ2-1
d_gene: NA
abundance: once
CDR3aa: CATSEPSTDEQFF
CDR3nt: TGTGCCACCAGTGAGCCCTCCACGGATGAGCAGTTCTTC

v_gene: TRBV6-6
j_gene: TRBJ2-3
d_gene: TRBD1
abundance: NA
CDR3aa: CASRRTGSSTDTQYF
CDR3nt: TGTGCCAGCAGACGGACAGGCTCTAGCACAGATACGCAGTATTTT

v_gene: TRBV13
j_gene: TRBJ2-3
d_gene: TRBD2
abundance: NA
CDR3aa: CASSLRAGSTDTQYF
CDR3nt: TGTGCCAGCAGCCTTCGAGCGGGGAGCACAGATACGCAGTATTTT

v_gene: TRBV6-6
j_gene: TRBJ1-2
d_gene: NA
abundance: once
CDR3aa: CASSSQTARDYGYTF
CDR3nt: TGTGCCAGCAGTTCTCAGACAGCCCGAGACTATGGCTACACCTTC

v_gene: TRBV5-1
j_gene: TRBJ2-7
d_gene: TRBD1
abundance: once
CDR3aa: CASSPNRGGSYEQYF
CDR3nt: TGCGCCAGCAGCCCCAACAGGGGCGGTAGCTACGAGCAGTACTTC

v_gene: TRBV6-1
j_gene: TRBJ2-7
d_gene: NA
abundance: few
CDR3aa: CASSEVEQSAYEQYF
CDR3nt: TGTGCCAGCAGTGAAGTGGAGCAGAGTGCCTACGAGCAGTACTTC

v_gene: TRBV19
j_gene: TRBJ2-1
d_gene: NA
abundance: NA
CDR3aa: CASSNPYRDTDAQFF
CDR3nt: TGTGCCAGTAGTAACCCTTACCGGGACACGGATGCGCAGTTCTTC

v_gene: TRBV19
j_gene: TRBJ1-1
d_gene: NA
abundance: NA
CDR3aa: CASDNRGGTEAFF
CDR3nt: TGTGCCTCTGACAATCGAGGGGGCACTGAAGCTTTCTTT

v_gene: TRBV2
j_gene: TRBJ2-1
d_gene: TRBD2
abundance: NA
CDR3aa: CASSLGLAGVNEQFF
CDR3nt: TGTGCCAGCAGCCTGGGACTAGCGGGAGTAAATGAGCAGTTCTTC

v_gene: TRBV30
j_gene: TRBJ2-2
d_gene: TRBD2
abundance: NA
CDR3aa: CAGRGAGGSNTGELFF
CDR3nt: TGTGCCGGGAGGGGGGCGGGAGGGTCGAACACCGGGGAGCTGTTTTTT

v_gene: TRBV24-1
j_gene: TRBJ2-5
d_gene: NA
abundance: NA
CDR3aa: CATSDSSRETQYF
CDR3nt: TGTGCCACCAGTGACTCGTCCAGGGAGACCCAGTACTTC